The rows below give T cell receptor beta chains drawn from one sample of a study of cytomegalovirus exposure and HLA in healthy donors. The table came from immunoSEQ multiplex PCR; TCRdb's copy has only in-frame clones and leaves some out. Of a few hundred thousand clones in the sample, around nine tenths were seen once. Material for sequencing was PBMCs. Every receptor here comes from a young woman in good health and CMV-seronegative. Both conserved end residues are part of each CDR3. D genes are given only for firm matches. Some rows mark clone size as missing; the rest say once, few, many or name a class of expanded clone.

TRBJ2-7 | TRBD1 | TRBV9 | 16 | . | TGTGCCAGCAGCGTAGAGCGACAGGGGGACTCCTACGAGCAGTACTTC | CASSVERQGDSYEQYF
TRBJ2-2 | . | TRBV25-1 | 14 | few | TGTGCCAGCAGTGACAGGGCCGACACCGGGGAGCTGTTTTTT | CASSDRADTGELFF
TRBJ2-1 | TRBD2 | TRBV6-1 | 14 | . | TGTGCCAGCAGGGGAAAGACTAGCGCTGGTGAGCAGTTCTTC | CASRGKTSAGEQFF
TRBJ1-2 | TRBD1 | TRBV5-5 | 15 | . | TGTGCCAGCAGCGGCGGACAGGGGAGTATCTATGGCTACACCTTC | CASSGGQGSIYGYTF
TRBJ1-4 | . | TRBV11-2 | 15 | . | TGTGCCAGCAGCTTAGGCGCAGGGCGGTCGGAAAAACTGTTTTTT | CASSLGAGRSEKLFF
TRBJ1-5 | . | TRBV5-1 | 14 | . | TGCGCCAGCAGCCTACAAGGGGGGGATCAGCCCCAGCATTTT | CASSLQGGDQPQHF
TRBJ1-2 | . | TRBV9 | 16 | . | TGTGCCAGCAGCGTGGCACAGGATCGTAAGAACTATGGCTACACCTTC | CASSVAQDRKNYGYTF
TRBJ2-7 | TRBD1 | TRBV13 | 16 | . | TGTGCCAGCAGTCCCGGCCGGGACAGGGAAACCTACGAGCAGTACTTC | CASSPGRDRETYEQYF
TRBJ1-2 | . | TRBV19 | 14 | once | TGTGCCAGTAGTATAAGGCAGGCTAACTATGGCTACACCTTC | CASSIRQANYGYTF
TRBJ2-1 | TRBD1 | TRBV27 | 16 | . | TGTGCCAGCAGTTTATTCGAGGGACAGGGCCCTCATGAGCAGTTCTTC | CASSLFEGQGPHEQFF
TRBJ2-1 | TRBD2 | TRBV25-1 | 18 | . | TGTGCCAGCAGTGAATCCTCCGGGCGGGTAGCGGGGAACAATGAGCAGTTCTTC | CASSESSGRVAGNNEQFF
TRBJ1-1 | . | TRBV9 | 12 | . | TGTGCCAGCAGCGTAGAACAGGGAGAAGCTTTCTTT | CASSVEQGEAFF
TRBJ1-6 | . | TRBV13 | 14 | . | TGTGCCAGCAGCTTCGGAGTCCATAATTCACCCCTCCACTTT | CASSFGVHNSPLHF
TRBJ2-7 | TRBD2 | TRBV2 | 14 | once | TGTGCCAGCATTGAGCGGGGAAAGGGCTACGAGCAGTACTTC | CASIERGKGYEQYF
TRBJ2-2 | TRBD1 | TRBV25-1 | 17 | . | TGTGCCAGCAGTGAATTGGGGCGGACAGGGGACACCGGGGAGCTGTTTTTT | CASSELGRTGDTGELFF
TRBJ1-6 | . | TRBV28 | 16 | . | TGTGCCAGCAGCCATGCAAGCCGTCCCGGTGGGGGGGCCCTCCACTTT | CASSHASRPGGGALHF
TRBJ2-7 | . | TRBV2 | 13 | . | TGTGCCAGCAACGGAGTCTCTCCCTACGAGCAGTACTTC | CASNGVSPYEQYF
TRBJ1-2 | . | TRBV19 | 16 | . | TGTGCCAGTAGTATGATCGGACAAGGAGCTAACTATGGCTACACCTTC | CASSMIGQGANYGYTF
TRBJ2-7 | . | TRBV25-1 | 11 | . | TGTGCCAGCAGGGAGTCCTACGAGCAGTACTTC | CASRESYEQYF
TRBJ2-7 | TRBD1 | TRBV4-1 | 14 | once | TGCGCCAGCAGCACCCGGGACAGCCTCTACGAGCAGTACTTC | CASSTRDSLYEQYF
TRBJ2-7 | TRBD2 | TRBV10-3 | 12 | . | TGTGCCATCAGTGACGGGGGGGACGAGCAGTACTTC | CAISDGGDEQYF
TRBJ2-7 | TRBD2 | TRBV4-1 | 17 | . | TGCGCCAGCAGCCAAGGAGTGGCGGGGGGAAACTCCTACGAGCAGTACTTC | CASSQGVAGGNSYEQYF
TRBJ1-6 | TRBD1 | TRBV7-7 | 13 | . | TGTGCCAGCAGCAAGGACAGGGATTCACCCCTCCACTTT | CASSKDRDSPLHF
TRBJ2-2 | TRBD2 | TRBV11-2 | 15 | . | TGTGCCAGCAGCTTGTGGAGCGGGGGGGCCGGGGAGCTGTTTTTT | CASSLWSGGAGELFF
TRBJ1-6 | . | TRBV2 | 11 | . | TGTGCCAGCAGTGAGTCAAGAGCACTCCACTTT | CASSESRALHF
TRBJ2-2 | TRBD2 | TRBV2 | 15 | . | TGTGCCAGCAGTACGTTAGCGGGGGGGCGCGGGGAGCTGTTTTTT | CASSTLAGGRGELFF
TRBJ1-6 | . | TRBV27 | 17 | once | TGTGCCAGCAGTTTAACGGGACATTTTACCTATAATTCACCCCTCCACTTT | CASSLTGHFTYNSPLHF
TRBJ1-5 | TRBD1 | TRBV15 | 15 | . | TGTGCCACCAGCAGAGGACAGGGGGTGAATCAGCCCCAGCATTTT | CATSRGQGVNQPQHF
TRBJ1-6 | . | TRBV7-3 | 14 | . | TGTGCCAGCAGCCTTCAAAGAGGGAATTCACCCCTCCACTTT | CASSLQRGNSPLHF
TRBJ1-1 | . | TRBV6-4 | 14 | . | TGTGCCAGCAGTGACTCGAGAGAAACCCGTGAAGCTTTCTTT | CASSDSRETREAFF
TRBJ2-7 | TRBD1 | TRBV2 | 15 | . | TGTGCCAGCAGGGAAGTTCTTTGGACAGGTTACGAGCAGTACTTC | CASREVLWTGYEQYF
TRBJ2-7 | TRBD1 | TRBV11-2 | 16 | . | TGTGCCAGCAGGTCCCAGGGGACAGGGACTCAGAACGAGCAGTACTTC | CASRSQGTGTQNEQYF
TRBJ2-1 | . | TRBV6-1 | 11 | . | TGTGCCAGCACATCCTACAATGAGCAGTTCTTC | CASTSYNEQFF
TRBJ1-3 | TRBD1 | TRBV5-1 | 17 | once | TGCGCCAGCAGCTTTTACGGGACAGGGAACTCTGGAAACACCATATATTTT | CASSFYGTGNSGNTIYF
TRBJ2-1 | . | TRBV7-7 | 14 | . | TGTGCCAGCAGCTTAGGCCAGGGCGGCAATGAGCAGTTCTTC | CASSLGQGGNEQFF
TRBJ1-2 | TRBD1 | TRBV11-2 | 14 | . | TGTGCCAGCAGCTTAGCCGGGACAGACTATGGCTACACCTTC | CASSLAGTDYGYTF
TRBJ2-7 | TRBD1 | TRBV5-6 | 14 | . | TGTGCCAGCAGCCCCTGGACAGGGCCCTACGAGCAGTACTTC | CASSPWTGPYEQYF